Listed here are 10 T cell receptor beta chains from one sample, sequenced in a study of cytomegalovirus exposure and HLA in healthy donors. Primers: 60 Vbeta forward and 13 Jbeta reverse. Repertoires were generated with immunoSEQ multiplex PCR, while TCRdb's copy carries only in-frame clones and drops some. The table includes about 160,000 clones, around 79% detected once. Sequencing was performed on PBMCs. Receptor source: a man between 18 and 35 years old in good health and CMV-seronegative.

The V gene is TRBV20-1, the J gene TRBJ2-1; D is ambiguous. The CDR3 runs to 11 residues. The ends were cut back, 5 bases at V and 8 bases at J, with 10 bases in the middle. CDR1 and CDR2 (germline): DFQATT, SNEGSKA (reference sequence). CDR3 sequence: CSAPLIDEQFF. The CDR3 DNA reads TGCAGTGCTCCTCTTATCGATGAGCAGTTCTTC.

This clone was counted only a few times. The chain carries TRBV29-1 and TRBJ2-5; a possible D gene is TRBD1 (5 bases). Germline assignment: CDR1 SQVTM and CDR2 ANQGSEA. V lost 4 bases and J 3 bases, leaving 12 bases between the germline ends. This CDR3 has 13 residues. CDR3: CSVAVRGKETQYF. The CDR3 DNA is TGCAGCGTTGCGGTAAGGGGCAAAGAGACCCAGTACTTC.

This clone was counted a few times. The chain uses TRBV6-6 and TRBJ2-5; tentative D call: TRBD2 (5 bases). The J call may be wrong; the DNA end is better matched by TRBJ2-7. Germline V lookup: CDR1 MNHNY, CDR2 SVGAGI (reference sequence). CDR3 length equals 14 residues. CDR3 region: CASSSGSLSYEQYF. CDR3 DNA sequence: TGTGCCAGCAGTTCGGGGAGTCTTTCCTACGAGCAGTACTTC.

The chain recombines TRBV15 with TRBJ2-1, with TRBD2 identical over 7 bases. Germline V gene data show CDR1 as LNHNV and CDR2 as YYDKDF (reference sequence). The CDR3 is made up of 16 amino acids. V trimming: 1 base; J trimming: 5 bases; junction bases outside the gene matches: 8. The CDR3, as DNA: TGTGCCACCAGCAGAGGCCGCGGTACTAGCGACAATGAGCAGTTCTTC. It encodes CATSRGRGTSDNEQFF.

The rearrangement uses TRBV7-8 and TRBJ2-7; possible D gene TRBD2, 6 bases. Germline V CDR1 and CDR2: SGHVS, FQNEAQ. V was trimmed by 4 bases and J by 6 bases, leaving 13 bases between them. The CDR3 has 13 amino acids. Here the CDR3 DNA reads TGTGCCAGCAGCTCGCCGATGGAGGGCGAGCAGTACTTC. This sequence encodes CASSSPMEGEQYF.

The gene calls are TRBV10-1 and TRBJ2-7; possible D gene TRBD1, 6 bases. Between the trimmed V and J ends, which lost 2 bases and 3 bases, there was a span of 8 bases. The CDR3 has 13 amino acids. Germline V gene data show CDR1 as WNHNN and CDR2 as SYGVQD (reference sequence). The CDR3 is CASSEAGDYEQYF. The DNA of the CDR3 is TGCGCCAGCAGTGAGGCAGGGGACTACGAGCAGTACTTC.

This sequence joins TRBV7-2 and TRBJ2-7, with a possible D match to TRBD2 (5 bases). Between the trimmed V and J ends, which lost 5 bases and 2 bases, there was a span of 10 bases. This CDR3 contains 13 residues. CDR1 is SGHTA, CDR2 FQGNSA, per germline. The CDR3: CASSAGLAYEQYF. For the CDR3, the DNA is TGTGCCAGCAGCGCTGGACTGGCCTACGAGCAGTACTTC.

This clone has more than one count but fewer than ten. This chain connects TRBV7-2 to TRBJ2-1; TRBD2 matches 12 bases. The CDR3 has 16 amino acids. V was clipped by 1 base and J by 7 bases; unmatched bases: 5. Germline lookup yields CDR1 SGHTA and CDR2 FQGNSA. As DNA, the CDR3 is TGTGCCAGCAGCTTAGGTTTTCTAGCGGGAGGGAATGAGCAGTTCTTC. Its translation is CASSLGFLAGGNEQFF.

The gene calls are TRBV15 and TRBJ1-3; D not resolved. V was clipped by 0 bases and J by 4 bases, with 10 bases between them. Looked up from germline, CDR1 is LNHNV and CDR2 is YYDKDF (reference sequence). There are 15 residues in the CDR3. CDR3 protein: CATSREADPGNTIYF. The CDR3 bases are TGTGCCACCAGCAGAGAGGCGGATCCGGGAAACACCATATATTTT.

The CDR3: CASSLGRTGYGYTF. DNA of the CDR3: TGTGCCAGCAGTTTAGGCCGGACAGGCTATGGCTACACCTTC. The chain combines TRBV27 with TRBJ1-2; the match to TRBD1 covers 7 bases. The CDR3 runs to 14 residues. The V and J ends lost 2 bases and 4 bases, in that order; junction bases with no gene match: 4. CDR1 and CDR2 (germline): MNHEY, SMNVEV (reference sequence).